The present T cell receptor (beta chain) was sequenced within a study of T cells after yellow fever vaccination. This clonotype was observed at least ten times. Its antigen is unidentified. V was clipped by 6 bases and J by 6 bases, with 14 bases between them. CDR1 is DFQATT, CDR2 SNEGSKA, per germline (reference sequence). This CDR3 is 12 amino acids long. Overall study results and limits: Reappearance after the booster was seen for most primary-vaccination clones, at 95% to 96% CD4 and 88% CD8. The secondary response was weaker but peaked faster, day 5 versus 15. Only a small proportion of the clonotypes turned up in both the CD4 and the CD8 compartments, likely arising from convergent recombination.

Synthesis of TCR cDNA relied on 5'RACE template switching, which attached a universal primer site and UMIs. TCRdb used MiXCR to reprocess the 5' RACE reads, holding one entry per CDR3 protein. The sample has approximately 30,000 distinct CDR3 sequences, 4.4% seen once; the top ten hold 35% to 50%. This sequence was found in a man aged 30 to 45 who received the YFV17D yellow fever vaccine. This rearrangement joins TRBV20-1 to TRBJ1-1, with D maybe TRBD1 (6 bases). The material sequenced was CD8+ T cells sorted from PBMCs, taken 5 days after the yellow fever booster vaccination. The CDR3 nucleotides read TGCAGTGCCACAACAGGGTCGCCTGAAGCTTTCTTT. The encoded protein is CSATTGSPEAFF.